This entry features one TCR beta chain sequence. Its target is unknown. This entry belongs to a study of identical twins. The study, taken as a whole, reports: There was an excess of low generation probability in the out-of-frame alpha sequences that twins shared. Carriage of fewer insertions was seen in abundant cord blood beta clonotypes, whereas memory repertoires showed none.

TCRdb re-analysed the 5' RACE reads in MiXCR, keeping a single row per CDR3 protein. The table includes 1.5 million or so distinct CDR3 sequences, roughly 35% detected once. Sequencing was done on a sample of cord blood. The clonotype originates from a newborn girl in good health.

CDR3 nucleotide sequence: TGTGCCAGCCTATTACTACAGGGTCGGATTACAGATACGCAGTATTTT. This translates into CASLLLQGRITDTQYF. This sequence joins TRBV7-9 and TRBJ2-3; tentatively, D is TRBD1 (6 bases). Trimming took 8 bases from V and 3 from J, leaving 21 bases between them. Germline V CDR1 and CDR2: SEHNR, FQNEAQ (reference sequence). The CDR3 is 16 amino acids.